Shown below are 25 T cell receptor beta chains from a single sample sequenced in a study of human T cells and chemical hapten exposure. Each CDR3 protein is one row after TCRdb ran MiXCR on the RACE reads. There are 150,000 to 200,000 distinct CDR3 sequences in the sample; just under 30% occur only once, and less than 3% lies in the top ten. The sample's time point: pre-sensitization, week 0. Sample treatment: therapeutic diphenylcyclopropenone sensitization with weekly scalp DPC. This specimen consisted of whole blood, obtained in connection with sensitization to the hapten diphenylcyclopropenone (DPC). The receptors shown here come from a young woman with alopecia areata. Some clones in this sample may be carry-over from other donors' samples.

The table lists this clonotype with a few counts. DNA of the CDR3: TGTGCCAGCAGTTACCCCCTCGGACAGGGGGATAATGAAAAACTGTTTTTT. This sequence encodes CASSYPLGQGDNEKLFF. The chain carries TRBV6-6 and TRBJ1-4; 10 bases match TRBD1. V was pared by 2 bases and J by 4 bases, with 7 bases of the junction left unmatched. This CDR3 has 17 amino acids. Germline CDR1 is MNHNY and CDR2 is SVGAGI (reference sequence).

CDR3 sequence reads: CASRKIPQGEQFF. CDR3 DNA: TGTGCCAGCAGAAAAATCCCACAGGGTGAGCAGTTCTTC. This sequence joins TRBV2 and TRBJ2-1; tentative D call: TRBD1 (6 bases). The V end lost 6 bases, the J end lost 9 bases, and 15 bases lay between the germline ends. The CDR3 length is 13 residues. Germline-derived CDR1 and CDR2 are SNHLY and FYNNEI.

This clonotype was counted a few times. The chain combines TRBV18 with TRBJ1-1; D ambiguous. CDR3 length: 13 residues. Trimming pared 1 base from V and 2 bases from J, leaving 5 bases between. CDR1 and CDR2 (germline): KGHSH, LQKENI. The CDR3 DNA reads TGTGCCAGCTCACCACTGGATAACACTGAAGCTTTCTTT. Translation: CASSPLDNTEAFF. The entire variable domain, with the rest obtained from reference TRBV18 and TRBJ1-1, is as follows: NAGVMQNPRHLVRRRGQEARLRCSPMKGHSHVYWYRQLPEEGLKFMVYLQKENIIDESGMPKERFSAEFPKEGPSILRIQQVVRGDSAAYFCASSPLDNTEAFFGQGTRLTVV.

V and J are TRBV5-6 and TRBJ2-7; 16 bases fit TRBD2. This CDR3 contains 15 residues. V shed 3 bases and J 5 bases; nucleotides not matched to a gene: 2. CDR1 SGHDT and CDR2 YYEEEE come from the germline V gene. The CDR3 DNA reads as TGTGCCAGCAGCTGGGGACTAGCGGGAGGGAACGAGCAGTACTTC. Protein sequence: CASSWGLAGGNEQYF. Drawing the rest from reference TRBV5-6 and TRBJ2-7, the complete variable domain is DAGVTQSPTHLIKTRGQQVTLRCSPKSGHDTVSWYQQALGQGPQFIFQYYEEEERQRGNFPDRFSGHQFPNYSSELNVNALLLGDSALYLCASSWGLAGGNEQYFGPGTRLTVT.

This clonotype was observed a few times. The J gene is TRBJ1-1, the V gene TRBV28, with no clear D. Per the germline V gene, CDR1 is MDHEN and CDR2 is SYDVKM. This CDR3 has 14 residues. The V and J ends lost 2 bases and 1 base respectively, with 8 bases between them. CDR3 nucleotide sequence: TGTGCCAGCAGTTTAGAGTACAAGAACACTGAAGCTTTCTTT. This encodes CASSLEYKNTEAFF.

The chain employs TRBV5-6 and TRBJ2-6; D gene uncertain. There are 15 residues in the CDR3. V lost 4 bases and J 0 bases, leaving 8 bases between the germline ends. Germline assignment: CDR1 SGHDT and CDR2 YYEEEE. The CDR3 DNA sequence: TGTGCCAGCAGCACATGGGGCTCTGGGGCCAACGTCCTGACTTTC. It specifies CASSTWGSGANVLTF.

This clonotype has just a few counts. The chain combines TRBV5-1 with TRBJ1-4, with 7 bases fitting TRBD1. The CDR3 runs 14 residues. Per the germline V gene, CDR1 is SGHRS and CDR2 is YFSETQ. Germline trimming cut 5 bases from V and 2 bases from J; bases unmatched to any gene: 3. CDR3: CASSRDSTNEKLFF. The CDR3 DNA follows: TGCGCCAGCAGTCGGGACAGCACTAATGAAAAACTGTTTTTT.

The chain carries TRBV2 and TRBJ1-5; D is uncertain. Trimming cost V 6 bases and J 4 bases, with 10 bases left between them. Germline CDR1 reads SNHLY; CDR2 reads FYNNEI. This CDR3 comprises 13 residues. CDR3 coding DNA: TGTGCCAGCAGGTACGAGGGAAATCAGCCCCAGCATTTT. This gives the protein CASRYEGNQPQHF.

The chain is built from TRBV15 and TRBJ1-2; D is undetermined. V was cut by 1 base and J by 2 bases, with 11 bases left in between. This CDR3 has 15 residues. The germline V gene has CDR1 LNHNV and CDR2 YYDKDF (reference sequence). The CDR3 here is CATSRGGSGNYGYTF. The DNA for the CDR3 is TGTGCCACCAGCAGAGGAGGTTCGGGGAACTATGGCTACACCTTC.

The chain combines TRBV28 with TRBJ1-5; no definite D call. This CDR3 is 12 amino acids long. Germline CDR1 MDHEN, CDR2 SYDVKM. Trimming shortened V by 5 bases and J by 9 bases, and 11 bases separated the two germline ends. The CDR3 DNA is TGTGCCAGCAGTCCGACTCAAAGGCCCCAGCATTTT. Protein: CASSPTQRPQHF.

This clonotype was found a few times. The V and J genes are TRBV4-3 and TRBJ2-7; maybe TRBD1 (6 bases). V was clipped by 10 bases and J by 3 bases, with 16 bases between them. CDR3 length equals 13 residues. The germline V gene encodes CDR1 LGHNA and CDR2 YSLEER. Written as DNA, the CDR3 is TGCGCCACGTCCCGGGACACCAACTACGAGCAGTACTTC. It specifies CATSRDTNYEQYF.

The gene calls are TRBV19 and TRBJ2-3; D call uncertain. The V end was cut by 1 base, the J end by 3 bases, with 11 bases between. The CDR3 loop spans 15 amino acids. Germline V gene data show CDR1 as LNHDA and CDR2 as SQIVND (reference sequence). The CDR3 nucleotides read TGTGCCAGTAGTATAGCCCTCCTGGGGACAGATACGCAGTATTTT. Its protein is CASSIALLGTDTQYF.

This clonotype appeared a few times. This chain uses TRBV20-1 with TRBJ2-2; D is undetermined. Trimming left V 6 bases short and J 7 bases short, with 15 bases between. This CDR3 has 13 residues. In germline, CDR1 is DFQATT, CDR2 SNEGSKA (reference sequence). DNA for the CDR3: TGCAGTGCCCCACCGCGCACTGGCGGGGAGCTGTTTTTT. This codes for CSAPPRTGGELFF.

The V and J genes are TRBV28 and TRBJ1-1; no clear D gene. Deletions cut 4 bases from V and 0 bases from J, with 9 bases between. Per the germline V gene, CDR1 is MDHEN and CDR2 is SYDVKM. This CDR3 has 14 residues. CDR3 region: CASSSPGLNTEAFF. The CDR3 DNA sequence: TGTGCCAGCAGTTCGCCGGGTTTGAACACTGAAGCTTTCTTT.

In its sample, this clonotype was seen a few times. The chain joins TRBV5-1 to TRBJ1-2, with D perhaps TRBD1 (6 bases). Germline lookup yields CDR1 SGHRS and CDR2 YFSETQ. The CDR3 consists of 13 residues. The V end lost 2 bases, the J end lost 6 bases, and 11 bases lay between the germline ends. The CDR3 sequence is CASSFWGQDGYTF. The CDR3 region has the DNA TGCGCCAGCAGCTTCTGGGGGCAGGATGGCTACACCTTC.

This clonotype was picked up a small number of times. The chain links TRBV27 to TRBJ1-2, with a tentative D call TRBD1 (5 bases). The V gene lost 4 bases and the J gene lost 7 bases, with 13 bases spanning the gap. This CDR3 contains 13 residues. CDR1 MNHEY and CDR2 SMNVEV come from the germline V gene (reference sequence). The CDR3 spells CASSSNTGGGYTF. The CDR3 DNA reads as TGTGCCAGCAGTTCCAATACTGGGGGTGGCTACACCTTC.

The chain combines TRBV28 with TRBJ2-7; D possibly uses TRBD1 or TRBD2 (7 bases each). Germline CDR1 MDHEN, CDR2 SYDVKM. V was clipped by 4 bases and J by 3 bases, with 16 bases between them. This CDR3 has 15 amino acids. The CDR3 nucleotides read TGTGCCAGCAGTTCATCAGGGGGGGAAGACTACGAGCAGTACTTC. This codes for CASSSSGGEDYEQYF.

This clonotype was seen a few times. The chain combines TRBV29-1 with TRBJ1-1, with D unresolved. From germline, CDR1 is SQVTM and CDR2 ANQGSEA. The CDR3 length is 12 residues. V gave up 5 bases and J gave up 4 bases, with 11 bases separating them. CDR3 in DNA: TGCAGCGTTCGAAGGGCTCGCACTGAAGCTTTCTTT. Amino acid sequence: CSVRRARTEAFF.

In its sample, this clonotype was seen a few times. V is TRBV7-2 and J is TRBJ2-3; possible D gene TRBD1, 5 bases. This CDR3 contains 15 residues. V was pared by 4 bases and J by 6 bases, with 17 bases between. Germline V CDR1 and CDR2: SGHTA, FQGNSA. The chain's CDR3 is CASSSQGSRSDTQYF. The CDR3 nucleotides are TGTGCCAGCAGCTCCCAGGGATCCCGTTCTGATACGCAGTATTTT.

This chain uses TRBV20-1 with TRBJ2-3; 8 positions match TRBD1. The J segment lost 0 bases and the V segment lost 4 bases, leaving 6 bases of the junction unmatched. The CDR3 covers 15 residues. Germline loops: CDR1 DFQATT, CDR2 SNEGSKA (reference sequence). The CDR3 region has the DNA TGCAGTGCTATTAAGACAGGGGCTAGCACAGATACGCAGTATTTT. Protein product: CSAIKTGASTDTQYF.

J is TRBJ1-5 and V is TRBV28; no clear D gene. This CDR3 is 14 amino acids long. The V and J ends lost 5 bases and 7 bases respectively, with 15 bases between them. CDR1 is MDHEN, CDR2 SYDVKM, per germline. This CDR3 reads CASSLTARRQPQHF. The CDR3 DNA reads TGTGCCAGCAGTCTCACAGCTCGGAGGCAGCCCCAGCATTTT. Full variable domain (rest looked up from reference TRBV28 and TRBJ1-5): DVKVTQSSRYLVKRTGEKVFLECVQDMDHENMFWYRQDPGLGLRLIYFSYDVKMKEKGDIPEGYSVSREKKERFSLILESASTNQTSMYLCASSLTARRQPQHFGDGTRLSIL.

The chain uses TRBV20-1 and TRBJ2-3; TRBD2 matches 9 bases. Trimming cost V 2 bases and J 9 bases; bases outside gene matches: 9. The CDR3 runs to 14 residues. Germline V gene data show CDR1 as DFQATT and CDR2 as SNEGSKA (reference sequence). The CDR3 here is CSARPGTSLETQYF. In nucleotides, the CDR3 is TGCAGTGCTAGACCCGGGACTAGCCTGGAAACGCAGTATTTT.

This clonotype was counted a single time. The CDR3 spells CASSSGQYEQYF. For the CDR3, the DNA is TGCGCCAGCAGCTCCGGACAGTACGAGCAGTACTTC. V gene TRBV5-1 combines with J gene TRBJ2-7, with TRBD1 as a possible D gene (6 bases). Trimming left V 3 bases short and J 4 bases short, with 8 bases between. Germline loops: CDR1 SGHRS, CDR2 YFSETQ. The CDR3 totals 12 residues.

There are a few counts of this clonotype. The chain has TRBV20-1 and TRBJ2-7; D gene ambiguous. V lost 2 bases and J lost 4, with 12 bases in between. The CDR3 consists of 13 residues. Germline loops: CDR1 DFQATT, CDR2 SNEGSKA (reference sequence). CDR3: CSARPPVGYEQYF. The CDR3 DNA is TGCAGTGCTAGACCCCCGGTGGGTTACGAGCAGTACTTC.

The gene calls are TRBV7-9 and TRBJ2-2; 14 bases map to TRBD2. Germline values: CDR1 SEHNR, CDR2 FQNEAQ (reference sequence). The CDR3 covers 17 residues. With V trimmed by 5 bases and J by 6 bases, 8 bases remained unmatched. The CDR3 DNA is TGTGCCAGCAGCCTCTCGGGACTAGCGGGAGTGGCCGGGGAGCTGTTTTTT. It specifies CASSLSGLAGVAGELFF.